Reported below is one T cell receptor (beta chain). Its antigen is not known. The CDR3 has 17 amino acids. The germline V gene has CDR1 SGHRS and CDR2 YFSETQ. The J segment lost 2 bases and the V segment lost 0 bases, leaving 7 bases of the junction unmatched. The record originates from a study of T-cell memory formation after mild COVID-19. General study results and limits: Clones which contracted sat mainly in CM and EM if CD4+, and in EMRA if CD8+. Clones that got smaller from day 15 to 85 had even CD4/CD8, while clones growing later tipped toward CD4+. Some SARS-CoV-2-responding clones were already detected in memory before infection. For second-wave clones that peaked at day 37, SARS-CoV-2 specificity went unverified.

TCRdb called the 5' RACE reads again in MiXCR, with one record for every CDR3 protein. The sample shows about 430,000 distinct CDR3 sequences, approximately 18% of them seen only once. The sequenced sample was PBMCs or a T cell subset sorted from them (not recorded which). This rearrangement joins TRBV5-1 to TRBJ2-1; TRBD2 matches 8 bases. The clonotype comes from a man aged 18-30 years who had mild COVID-19 (a few samples of this study predate the infection). Cell type and time point are not known. The chain's CDR3 is CASSLVLGRGAYNEQFF. The DNA for the CDR3 is TGCGCCAGCAGCTTGGTGCTGGGGCGGGGGGCCTACAATGAGCAGTTCTTC.